One sample yielded the 30 T cell receptor beta chains listed below, sequenced in a study of tumor-infiltrating lymphocytes in primary liver carcinoma. The tissue used was unsorted bulk material of about 19-31 mg. RNA and DNA were co-extracted from it with the AllPrep DNA/RNA mini kit. Researchers generated TCR beta cDNA from 500 ng of total RNA, relying on a constant-region primer. Slightly modified ARM-PCR, run as three nested multiplex PCR rounds, produced the TCR beta libraries. With TRBV1-TRBV30 forward primers and a C-beta reverse primer, the first two PCR rounds were run for around 10 cycles each. A single record per CDR3 protein comes from TCRdb applying MiXCR to the multiplex PCR reads. The table has about 110,000 distinct CDR3 sequences, 55% to 75% seen once; the top ten hold roughly 8.8%. The sample taken for sequencing was liver tumor tissue from sampling region 1. Specified subset: tumor region T1, superior pole. These TCRs come from a woman aged 55-70 years with primary liver carcinoma and hepatitis B virus infection.

The sample holds a few counts of this clonotype. The V gene is TRBV7-9, the J gene TRBJ1-3, with D possibly being TRBD1 (5 bases). V lost 5 bases and J lost 0, with 8 bases in between. Looked up from germline, CDR1 is SEHNR and CDR2 is FQNEAQ (reference sequence). This CDR3 contains 14 residues. CDR3 region: CASSLGVSGNTIYF. The DNA of the CDR3 is TGTGCCAGCAGCCTGGGGGTCTCTGGAAACACCATATATTTT.

A remark on this clonotype: Mismatch with germline at one junction end may stem from a read error. DNA for the CDR3: TGTGCTAGCAGCTTGAGACTAGCGATGGGCAACGAGCAGTACTTC. It translates to CASSLRLAMGNEQYF. The chain has TRBV11-2 and TRBJ2-7, with TRBD2 matching over 8 bases. CDR1 and CDR2 from the germline V gene are SGHAT and FQNNGV. The CDR3 runs to 15 residues.

Details on this clonotype: A much larger clone differs by one base, so this may be a read error. The chain uses TRBV4-2 and TRBJ1-1, with unresolved D. The CDR3 is 13 amino acids. The germline gives CDR1 LGHNA, CDR2 YNFKEQ. The CDR3 region has the DNA TGTGCCAGAAGCCAACCAGAAAGAGCAGAAGCTTTCTTT. Protein sequence: CARSQPERAEAFF.

A remark on this clonotype: A junction boundary mismatches the germline segment, possibly from a read error. The V and J genes are TRBV11-3 and TRBJ2-1; 11 nucleotides match TRBD2. The CDR3 has 17 residues. The germline V gene encodes CDR1 SGHNT and CDR2 YENEEA. This CDR3 is CASSLLAGGVGFNEQCF. CDR3 coding DNA: TGTGCCAGCAGCCTTTTAGCGGGAGGGGTAGGGTTCAATGAGCAGTGCTTC.

Concerning this clonotype: A read error may account for a junction end that differs from germline. The chain recombines TRBV11-1 with TRBJ2-5; 7 bases fit TRBD1. The CDR3 is made up of 17 amino acids. CDR1 and CDR2 (germline): SGHAT, FQDESV (reference sequence). CDR3 DNA sequence: TGTGCCCGCAGCCCACGGCTCGGGACAGCGATCCAAGAGACCGAGTACTTC. Translation: CARSPRLGTAIQETEYF.

A word on this clonotype: This may be a read error, as it is one base from a much larger clone. The chain combines TRBV12-3 or TRBV12-4 with TRBJ2-5, with TRBD2 matching over 13 bases. CDR3 length equals 16 residues. The CDR3: CASSFGLAGVQETQNF. CDR3 nucleotides: TGTGCCAGCAGCTTTGGACTAGCGGGGGTACAAGAGACCCAGAACTTC.

This clonotype was recorded at least ten times. The rearrangement joins TRBV29-1 to TRBJ2-3; no clear D gene. This CDR3 spans 11 amino acids. Germline V gives CDR1 SQVTM, CDR2 ANQGSEA. CDR3 sequence reads: CRLFSERTQYF. DNA for the CDR3: TGCAGATTGTTCAGCGAACGTACGCAGTATTTT.

V and J are TRBV10-1 and TRBJ2-2; D is unclear. Trimming left V 3 bases short and J 4 bases short, with 6 bases between. CDR1 WNHNN and CDR2 SYGVQD come from the germline V gene (reference sequence). The CDR3 is made up of 13 amino acids. CDR3 coding DNA: TGCGCCAGCAGTGAATGGGGCACCGGGGAGCTGTTTTTT. It codes for CASSEWGTGELFF.

This clonotype is a singleton in its sample. A much larger clone lies a single base off, so this may be a read error. The chain joins TRBV6-1 to TRBJ2-1, with D hard to call. Germline values: CDR1 MNHNS, CDR2 SASEGT. The CDR3 has 16 amino acids. Trimming pared 7 bases from V and 0 bases from J, leaving 16 bases between. CDR3 sequence reads: CASIAFSSRSYNEQFF. Written as DNA, the CDR3 is TGTGCCAGCATCGCTTTTAGTTCCCGCTCCTACAATGAGCAGTTCTTC.

On this clonotype: One junction end does not reproduce the germline sequence, and a read error may be involved. The rearrangement joins TRBV11-2 to TRBJ1-2; a possible D gene is TRBD1 (6 bases). The CDR3 has 14 amino acids. The germline V gene has CDR1 SGHAT and CDR2 FQNNGV. This chain's CDR3 is CASGLTQGYYGYTF. As DNA, the CDR3 is TGTGCCAGCGGCTTGACACAGGGATACTATGGCTACACCTTC.

This clonotype was observed a single time. An end of the junction differs from the germline gene, which may be a read error. The gene calls are TRBV6-2 or TRBV6-3 and TRBJ1-5, with 7 bases matching TRBD1. Per the germline V gene, CDR1 is MNHEY and CDR2 is SVGEGT. This CDR3 is 14 amino acids long. The CDR3 spells CASSSTGALGPQHF. CDR3 sequence (DNA): TGTGCTAGCAGTAGTACAGGGGCCCTTGGGCCCCAGCATTTT.

Concerning this clonotype itself: A junction end diverges from the germline sequence, so it may reflect a read error. V and J are TRBV11-2 and TRBJ2-5; no reliable D call. The CDR3 has 12 residues. Per germline, CDR1 SGHAT and CDR2 FQNNGV. CDR3 DNA sequence: TGTGTCAGCAGCTTATCGCAGGAGACCCAGTACTTC. It is translated as CVSSLSQETQYF.

Note on this clonotype: It is likely a read error, because the conserved phenylalanine at the end of the CDR3 is missing. The chain links TRBV11-2 to TRBJ2-3, with 7 bases identical to TRBD2. The V gene end was trimmed by 8 bases and the J gene end by 3 bases; junction bases not matched to a gene: 11. The length of the CDR3 is 15 residues. In germline, CDR1 is SGHAT, CDR2 FQNNGV. CDR3 loop: CASGRTRQGTDTQYL. The CDR3 coding sequence is TGTGCCAGCGGCCGGACTAGGCAAGGGACAGATACGCAGTATCTT.

V usage is TRBV5-6 and J usage is TRBJ2-1; 7 nucleotides match TRBD2. This CDR3 spans 20 amino acids. V shed 0 bases and J 0 bases; nucleotides not matched to a gene: 15. Per the germline V gene, CDR1 is SGHDT and CDR2 is YYEEEE. The CDR3 coding sequence is TGTGCCAGCAGCTTGGCTCTGCCGGGACTATCGCAACGCTCCTACAATGAGCAGTTCTTC. Protein sequence: CASSLALPGLSQRSYNEQFF.

About this clonotype: Being one base from a much bigger clone, this may be a read error. V is TRBV6-6 and J is TRBJ2-1, with a weak D call TRBD1 (6 bases). V dropped 8 bases and J dropped 2 bases, with 19 bases sitting between them. There are 16 residues in the CDR3. Germline V CDR1 and CDR2: MNHNY, SVGAGI (reference sequence). The CDR3 region is CASCRDGTTTYNEQFF. CDR3 bases: TGTGCCAGCTGTCGGGACGGGACAACGACCTACAATGAGCAGTTCTTC.

As for this clonotype: At one boundary the junction diverges from the germline segment, which might be a read error. The chain combines TRBV11-2 with TRBJ2-3; 10 bases agree with TRBD2. The CDR3 spans 15 residues. CDR1 is SGHAT, CDR2 FQNNGV, per germline. CDR3 bases: TGTGCCAGCAGCCCTGGACTAGCGGACCAAGATATGCAGTATTTT. Its translation: CASSPGLADQDMQYF. The variable domain in full, completed from reference TRBV11-2 and TRBJ2-3, reads EAGVAQSPRYKIIEKRQSVAFWCNPISGHATLYWYQQILGQGPKLLIQFQNNGVVDDSQLPKDRFSAERLKGVDSTLKIQPAKLEDSAVYLCASSPGLADQDMQYFGPGTRLTVL.

On this clonotype: A read error may explain this, as a much larger clone is one base away. The gene calls are TRBV6-1 and TRBJ2-1; 10 bases are shared with TRBD1. The ends lost 4 bases at V and 8 bases at J; junction bases unmatched: 5. Per germline, CDR1 MNHNS and CDR2 SASEGT. The length of the CDR3 is 14 residues. The CDR3 nucleotides are TGTGCCAGCAGTGGGGACAGGGGAAGGCATGAGCAGTTCTTC. This gives the protein CASSGDRGRHEQFF.

This clonotype was recorded at least ten times. V gene TRBV29-1 combines with J gene TRBJ1-4; no firm D call. Per germline, CDR1 SQVTM and CDR2 ANQGSEA. This CDR3 region has 14 residues. The V end lost 4 bases, the J end lost 2 bases, and 11 bases lay between the germline ends. Here the CDR3 reads CSVGSKGTNEKLFF. The CDR3 DNA sequence: TGCAGCGTTGGTAGCAAGGGCACTAATGAAAAACTGTTTTTT.

As to this clonotype: Because the CDR3's place on the DNA is in doubt, the DNA is left out and the CDR3 is given as listed by TCRdb. The V call is TRBV11-2, the J call TRBJ2-1. The CDR3 adds up to 16 amino acids, both ends counted. CDR1 and CDR2 (germline): SGHAT, FQNNGV. CDR3 residues: CTSSFGPGSSYNEQLF.

In its sample, this clonotype was seen many times. The J gene is TRBJ2-1, the V gene TRBV29-1; 11 bases line up with TRBD2. The V and J ends lost 2 bases and 6 bases, in that order; junction bases with no gene match: 6. The V gene's germline CDR1 is SQVTM and CDR2 ANQGSEA. The CDR3 has 15 residues. In nucleotides, the CDR3 is TGCAGCGTTGAACTAGCGGGAGGCCTCGGCAATGAGCAGTTCTTC. Translation gives CSVELAGGLGNEQFF.

With respect to this clonotype: The CDR3 does not close with the conserved phenylalanine or tryptophan, likely indicating a read error. This chain connects TRBV9 to TRBJ2-1, with 9 nucleotides matching TRBD2. Germline V gene data show CDR1 as SGDLS and CDR2 as YYNGEE. The CDR3 totals 14 residues. The V segment lost 4 bases and the J segment 10 bases; nucleotides outside the gene matches: 9. This CDR3 is CASSPHMLAGEQFL. The CDR3 DNA reads TGTGCCAGCAGCCCCCATATGCTAGCGGGGGAGCAGTTCCTC.

Details on this clonotype: This may stem from a read error, because a much larger clone lies one nucleotide away. The V call is TRBV29-1, the J call TRBJ2-5, with 9 bases fitting TRBD2. The CDR3 length is 15 residues. V lost 8 bases to trimming and J lost 2 bases; unmatched junction nucleotides: 12. Per germline, CDR1 SQVTM and CDR2 ANQGSEA. The CDR3 sequence: CSTWGASGKQETQYF. Written as DNA, the CDR3 is TGCAGCACCTGGGGGGCTAGCGGGAAACAAGAGACCCAGTACTTC. The full variable domain, with the rest looked up from reference TRBV29-1 and TRBJ2-5, is SAVISQKPSRDICQRGTSLTIQCQVDSQVTMMFWYRQQPGQSLTLIATANQGSEATYESGFVIDKFPISRPNLTFSTLTVSNMSPEDSSIYLCSTWGASGKQETQYFGPGTRLLVL.

For this clonotype: Sequence at one end of the junction differs from germline and may be a read error. This chain joins TRBV11-1 and TRBJ2-3; D is perhaps TRBD1 or TRBD2 (5 bases each). The length of the CDR3 is 14 residues. Germline lookup yields CDR1 SGHAT and CDR2 FQDESV (reference sequence). CDR3 sequence (DNA): TGCGCCAGCAGCTTAGACTGGGGGTCAGGTAAGCAGTATTTT. This sequence encodes CASSLDWGSGKQYF.

In its sample, this clonotype was seen many times. The chain recombines TRBV6-6 with TRBJ2-7, with a tentative D call TRBD1 (5 bases). Germline CDR1 MNHNY, CDR2 SVGAGI (reference sequence). There are 11 residues in the CDR3. V gave up 2 bases and J gave up 7 bases, with 6 bases separating them. CDR3 sequence reads: CASSYKGEQYF. In DNA, the CDR3 is TGTGCCAGCAGTTACAAGGGGGAGCAGTACTTC.

This clonotype was found many times. The chain combines TRBV5-1 with TRBJ1-5; D remains unclear. This CDR3 contains 15 residues. Germline V gene lookup returns CDR1 SGHRS and CDR2 YFSETQ. V lost 1 base and J 0 bases, leaving 8 bases between the germline ends. The CDR3 DNA sequence: TGCGCCAGCAGCTTGTACGGGGATAGCAATCAGCCCCAGCATTTT. Translation: CASSLYGDSNQPQHF.

On this clonotype: With a much larger clone just one base away, this may be a read error. The genes are TRBV12-3 or TRBV12-4 and TRBJ2-2; D is perhaps TRBD1 (6 bases). The V gene lost 7 bases and the J gene lost 9 bases, with 12 bases spanning the gap. The CDR3 has 12 amino acids. For the CDR3, the DNA is TGTGCCAGCAAGGGGGATGTACGGGAGCTGTTTTTT. Protein sequence: CASKGDVRELFF.

With regard to this clonotype: Given the absence of the conserved phenylalanine or tryptophan at the CDR3 end, a read error is likely. The chain has TRBV7-9 and TRBJ1-1; a weak D match, TRBD1 (5 bases). The CDR3 is 12 amino acids. Trimming stripped 5 bases from V and 11 bases from J, with 15 bases between. Germline V CDR1 and CDR2: SEHNR, FQNEAQ (reference sequence). CDR3 nucleotide sequence: TGTGCCAGCAGCCCCCGGGGGGGACGGGCTTTCTCT. It translates to CASSPRGGRAFS.

To note about this clonotype: A read error is possible here, since a much larger clone lies one base away. V usage is TRBV28 and J usage is TRBJ2-7; D possibly corresponds to TRBD1 (7 bases). The CDR3 totals 15 residues. Germline assignment: CDR1 MDHEN and CDR2 SYDVKM. V was clipped by 6 bases and J by 3 bases, with 18 bases between them. CDR3 sequence reads: CASSRPRDRYYEQYF. CDR3 in DNA: TGTGCCAGCAGCCGCCCGCGGGACAGATACTACGAGCAGTACTTC.

Details on this clonotype: This could be a read error, since a much larger clone is one nucleotide away. The CDR3 bases are TGTGCCAGCATACGACAGGGGGCATACAATGAGCAGTTCTTC. Its translation: CASIRQGAYNEQFF. The V call is TRBV12-3 or TRBV12-4, the J call TRBJ2-1; 10 nucleotides line up with TRBD1. With V trimmed by 7 bases and J by 4 bases, 4 bases remained unmatched. This CDR3 contains 14 residues.

The gene calls are TRBV11-3 and TRBJ2-1; 10 bases line up with TRBD2. CDR1 SGHNT and CDR2 YENEEA come from the germline V gene. The CDR3 length is 15 residues. V gave up 6 bases and J gave up 10 bases; unmatched junction bases: 12. The CDR3 here is CASSIGTSGKLEQFF. CDR3 coding DNA: TGTGCCAGCAGTATAGGAACTAGCGGGAAGCTCGAGCAGTTCTTC. The full variable domain, in which reference TRBV11-3 and TRBJ2-1 provide the parts outside the CDR3, is EAGVVQSPRYKIIEKKQPVAFWCNPISGHNTLYWYLQNLGQGPELLIRYENEEAVDDSQLPKDRFSAERLKGVDSTLKIQPAELGDSAVYLCASSIGTSGKLEQFFGPGTRLTVL.